Listed below are T cell receptor beta chains from one sample, sequenced in a study of T cells in localized non-small cell lung cancer. The table came from immunoSEQ multiplex PCR; TCRdb's copy has only in-frame clones and leaves some out. Among 100,000 to 150,000 clones, roughly 90% were seen once, and the ten largest hold 1.7%. The sample in question was peripheral blood, obtained before any cancer treatment. The source is a female donor aged 60 or older with stage I lung adenocarcinoma. Both conserved end residues are part of each CDR3. D genes are given only for firm matches.

j_gene: TRBJ2-7
d_gene: TRBD2
v_gene: TRBV10-3
CDR3aa: CATAGTTLGEQYF
CDR3nt: TGTGCCACAGCGGGGACGACGCTTGGAGAGCAGTACTTC

j_gene: TRBJ2-4
d_gene: TRBD2
v_gene: TRBV19
CDR3aa: CASSVGGGRAENIQYF
CDR3nt: TGTGCCAGTAGTGTTGGAGGCGGGAGGGCCGAAAACATTCAGTACTTC

j_gene: TRBJ1-1
d_gene: NA
v_gene: TRBV28
CDR3aa: CASSPPMGRAGSEAFF
CDR3nt: TGTGCCAGCAGTCCCCCCATGGGCAGGGCGGGTTCTGAAGCTTTCTTT

j_gene: TRBJ2-3
d_gene: NA
v_gene: TRBV5-1
CDR3aa: CASSLDRAADTQYF
CDR3nt: TGCGCCAGCAGCTTGGACAGGGCAGCGGATACGCAGTATTTT

j_gene: TRBJ2-5
d_gene: NA
v_gene: TRBV7-2
CDR3aa: CASSNQRSAPETQYF
CDR3nt: TGTGCCAGCAGCAACCAGCGATCGGCCCCAGAGACCCAGTACTTC

j_gene: TRBJ2-2
d_gene: NA
v_gene: TRBV25-1
CDR3aa: CASSELLGTGELFF
CDR3nt: TGTGCCAGCAGTGAATTGTTAGGGACCGGGGAGCTGTTTTTT

j_gene: TRBJ2-2
d_gene: NA
v_gene: TRBV29-1
CDR3aa: CSVARGDTGELFF
CDR3nt: TGCAGCGTTGCAAGGGGAGACACCGGGGAGCTGTTTTTT

j_gene: TRBJ1-2
d_gene: NA
v_gene: TRBV6-1
CDR3aa: CASRATPSGGYTF
CDR3nt: TGTGCCAGCCGGGCGACACCCTCTGGTGGCTACACCTTC

j_gene: TRBJ1-1
d_gene: NA
v_gene: TRBV12-5
CDR3aa: CASGLTLGGQNTEAFF
CDR3nt: TGTGCTAGTGGTTTGACCCTCGGCGGCCAGAACACTGAAGCTTTCTTT

j_gene: TRBJ1-2
d_gene: TRBD1
v_gene: TRBV6-1
CDR3aa: CASNAGTAKGYTF
CDR3nt: TGTGCCAGCAATGCAGGGACAGCAAAAGGCTACACCTTC

j_gene: TRBJ2-2
d_gene: TRBD2
v_gene: TRBV19
CDR3aa: CASTDPTALGLAGSTGELFF
CDR3nt: TGTGCCAGTACCGACCCCACTGCTCTTGGACTAGCGGGTTCCACCGGGGAGCTGTTTTTT

j_gene: TRBJ2-1
d_gene: NA
v_gene: TRBV19
CDR3aa: CASSIQGTTLYNEQFF
CDR3nt: TGTGCCAGTAGTATTCAGGGGACTACCCTGTACAATGAGCAGTTCTTC

j_gene: TRBJ1-5
d_gene: NA
v_gene: TRBV9
CDR3aa: CASSDGHTNQPQHF
CDR3nt: TGTGCCAGCAGCGACGGACACACCAATCAGCCCCAGCATTTT

j_gene: TRBJ1-4
d_gene: NA
v_gene: TRBV7-2
CDR3aa: CASSWWDNEKLFF
CDR3nt: TGTGCCAGCAGCTGGTGGGATAATGAAAAACTGTTTTTT

j_gene: TRBJ2-7
d_gene: NA
v_gene: TRBV10-1
CDR3aa: CASSMLLGVEQYF
CDR3nt: TGCGCCAGCAGCATGTTACTAGGCGTAGAGCAGTACTTC

j_gene: TRBJ2-1
d_gene: TRBD2
v_gene: TRBV5-1
CDR3aa: CASSYGLAGATEQFF
CDR3nt: TGCGCCAGCAGCTACGGACTAGCGGGAGCCACTGAGCAGTTCTTC

j_gene: TRBJ2-6
d_gene: NA
v_gene: TRBV5-5
CDR3aa: CASSFLGLASGANVLTF
CDR3nt: TGTGCCAGCAGCTTCCTTGGTCTGGCCTCTGGGGCCAACGTCCTGACTTTC

j_gene: TRBJ2-5
d_gene: NA
v_gene: TRBV18
CDR3aa: CASSPTTGQETQYF
CDR3nt: TGTGCCAGCTCACCAACAACAGGACAAGAGACCCAGTACTTC

j_gene: TRBJ2-5
d_gene: TRBD2
v_gene: TRBV7-2
CDR3aa: CASSLDTGGKTQYF
CDR3nt: TGTGCCAGCAGCTTAGATACGGGGGGAAAGACCCAGTACTTC